The text below deals with one T cell receptor (beta chain). Its antigen is not known. The data stem from a study of cytomegalovirus exposure and HLA in healthy donors. Broader study findings: Donors were assumed by presence/absence analyses to have roughly uniform sequencing depth. The authors reported that TCR beta sequences could predict HLA-A and HLA-B alleles. These predictions were accurate for most subjects in the first cohort. Some segments of the V type, notably TRBV6-2 and TRBV6-3, were excluded as indistinguishable.

The junction had 5 bases not matched to a gene; V was cut back by 1 base and J by 7 bases. CDR1 and CDR2 (germline): MGHRA, YSYEKL. The CDR3 is 15 residues long. The study ran its PCR with 60 Vbeta and 13 Jbeta primers. Repertoires were generated with immunoSEQ multiplex PCR, while TCRdb's copy carries only in-frame clones and drops some. The sample includes approximately 200,000 clones, over 60% of them seen just once. The sample comprised PBMCs. V and J are TRBV4-1 and TRBJ2-1; 9 bases match TRBD2. The sequence derives from a man aged 40-49 years in good health and CMV-seronegative. CDR3: CASSQVLAGLNEQFF. The CDR3 nucleotides are TGCGCCAGCAGCCAAGTTCTAGCGGGGCTGAATGAGCAGTTCTTC.